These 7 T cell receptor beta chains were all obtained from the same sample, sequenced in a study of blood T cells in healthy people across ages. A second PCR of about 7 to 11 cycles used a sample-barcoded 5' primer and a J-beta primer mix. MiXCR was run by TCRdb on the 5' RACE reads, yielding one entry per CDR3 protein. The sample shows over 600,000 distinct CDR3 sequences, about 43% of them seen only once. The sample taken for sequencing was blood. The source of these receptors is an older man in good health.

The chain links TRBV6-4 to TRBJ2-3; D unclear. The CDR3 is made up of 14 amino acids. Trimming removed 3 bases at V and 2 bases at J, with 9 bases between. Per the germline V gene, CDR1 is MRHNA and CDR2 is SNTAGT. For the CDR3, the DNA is TGTGCCAGCAGTGAGAAGCCATACACAGATACGCAGTATTTT. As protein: CASSEKPYTDTQYF.

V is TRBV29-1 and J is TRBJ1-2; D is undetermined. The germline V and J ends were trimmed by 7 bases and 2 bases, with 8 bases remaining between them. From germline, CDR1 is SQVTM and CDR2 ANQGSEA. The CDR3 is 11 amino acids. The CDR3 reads CSAVENYGYTF. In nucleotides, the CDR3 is TGCAGCGCGGTGGAAAACTATGGCTACACCTTC.

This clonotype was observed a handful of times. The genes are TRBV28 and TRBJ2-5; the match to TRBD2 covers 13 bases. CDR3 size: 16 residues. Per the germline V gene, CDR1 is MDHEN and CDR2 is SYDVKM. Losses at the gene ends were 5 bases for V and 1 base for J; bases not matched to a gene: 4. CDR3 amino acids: CASSARLAGGQETQYF. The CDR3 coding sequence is TGTGCCAGCAGTGCCCGACTAGCGGGAGGCCAAGAGACCCAGTACTTC.

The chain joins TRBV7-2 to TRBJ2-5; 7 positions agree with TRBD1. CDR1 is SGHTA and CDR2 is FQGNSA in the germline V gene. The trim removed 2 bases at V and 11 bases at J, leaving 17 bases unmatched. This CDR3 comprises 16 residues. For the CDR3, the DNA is TGTGCCAGCAGCTTAAGGAGGACAGGAGCCTACAATGAGCAGTACTTC. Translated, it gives CASSLRRTGAYNEQYF.

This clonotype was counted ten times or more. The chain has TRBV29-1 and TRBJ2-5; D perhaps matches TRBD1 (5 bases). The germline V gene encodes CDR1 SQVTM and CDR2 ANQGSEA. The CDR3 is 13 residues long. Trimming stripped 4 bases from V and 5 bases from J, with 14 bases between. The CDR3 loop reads CSVVSAGWETQYF. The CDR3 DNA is TGCAGCGTTGTTTCGGCAGGGTGGGAGACCCAGTACTTC.

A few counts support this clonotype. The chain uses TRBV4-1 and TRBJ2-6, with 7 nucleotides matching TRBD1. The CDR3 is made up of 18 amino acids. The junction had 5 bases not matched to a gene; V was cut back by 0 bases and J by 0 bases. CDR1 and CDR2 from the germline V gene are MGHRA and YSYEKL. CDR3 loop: CASSQDDGTDSGANVLTF. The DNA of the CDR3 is TGCGCCAGCAGCCAAGATGATGGGACAGACTCTGGGGCCAACGTCCTGACTTTC.

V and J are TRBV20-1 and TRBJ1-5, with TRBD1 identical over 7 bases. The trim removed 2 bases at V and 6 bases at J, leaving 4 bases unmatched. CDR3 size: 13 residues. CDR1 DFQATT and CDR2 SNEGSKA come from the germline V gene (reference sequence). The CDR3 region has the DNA TGCAGTGCTAGAATCACAGGGGTTCAGCCCCAGCATTTT. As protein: CSARITGVQPQHF.